The 9 T cell receptor beta chains below all came from one sample that was sequenced in a study of post-analysis software for immune sequencing data. General study findings and limits: Patients used four to six TRBV segments, including TRBV5-6, TRBV5-1 and TRBV20-1, more often than controls.

Antigens of these TCRs are unknown. Incorporated into the TCR beta cDNA libraries were unique molecular identifiers, which served to reduce PCR and sequencing biases. In TCRdb, the PCR reads were re-called with MiXCR into one record per CDR3 protein. Seen here are around 710,000 distinct CDR3 sequences, 46% observed once, and the top ten hold just under 5%. Material for sequencing was blood. The origin of the receptors is a girl aged 5 to 17 with multiple sclerosis.

The chain has TRBV7-6 and TRBJ2-1, with 7 bases matching TRBD2. Germline V gives CDR1 SGHVS, CDR2 FNYEAQ. With 1 base clipped from V and 7 bases from J, the junction kept 7 bases outside the gene matches. The CDR3 has 15 residues. CDR3 nucleotides: TGTGCCAGCAGCTTAGGGCTAGCGGCCGCGAATGAGCAGTTCTTC. It translates to CASSLGLAAANEQFF.

V usage is TRBV20-1 and J usage is TRBJ1-1; D not resolved. V was pared by 5 bases and J by 3 bases, with 10 bases between. The germline V gene has CDR1 DFQATT and CDR2 SNEGSKA (reference sequence). The CDR3 runs to 12 residues. DNA of the CDR3: TGCAGTGCTGGTACAAGGGACACTGAAGCTTTCTTT. It codes for CSAGTRDTEAFF.

This clonotype was observed a handful of times. This chain connects TRBV28 to TRBJ1-2, with D perhaps TRBD1 (5 bases). V was cut by 2 bases and J by 3 bases, with 13 bases left in between. The CDR3 extends over 15 amino acids. Germline lookup yields CDR1 MDHEN and CDR2 SYDVKM. The CDR3 protein is CASSLRGRADYGYTF. CDR3 DNA sequence: TGTGCCAGCAGTTTACGGGGCAGGGCGGACTATGGCTACACCTTC.

A single count supports this clonotype. This chain links TRBV3-1 with TRBJ2-4; the D gene is possibly TRBD2 (6 bases). The J call could be wrong; TRBJ2-7 is a better fit for the DNA end. The CDR3 loop spans 13 amino acids. The germline gives CDR1 LGHDT, CDR2 YNNKEL (reference sequence). CDR3 in amino acids: CASSLGGGGEQYF. CDR3 bases: TGTGCCAGCAGCCTCGGGGGTGGAGGCGAGCAGTACTTC.

Only a few counts were recorded for this clonotype. This chain uses TRBV29-1 with TRBJ2-1; perhaps D is TRBD1 or TRBD2 (5 bases each). The V end lost 4 bases, the J end lost 6 bases, and 16 bases lay between the germline ends. This CDR3 contains 14 residues. Germline loops: CDR1 SQVTM, CDR2 ANQGSEA. Written as DNA, the CDR3 is TGCAGCGTTGCACGAAGCGGTGGGGGCAATGAGCAGTTCTTC. Protein sequence: CSVARSGGGNEQFF.

Here the CDR3 DNA reads TGTGCCAGCAGCCGTACAGGGGGGGGCTCCTACGAGCAGTACTTC. This encodes CASSRTGGGSYEQYF. The gene calls are TRBV7-2 and TRBJ2-7; a possible D gene is TRBD1 (8 bases). CDR1 and CDR2 from the germline V gene are SGHTA and FQGNSA. Trimming removed 5 bases at V and 0 bases at J, with 14 bases between. The length of the CDR3 is 15 residues.

V and J are TRBV20-1 and TRBJ2-1, with 16 positions matching TRBD2. Trimming took 2 bases from V and 9 from J; bases not matched to a gene: 10. This CDR3 has 17 residues. The germline V gene has CDR1 DFQATT and CDR2 SNEGSKA (reference sequence). The CDR3 sequence: CSARSSGTSGRVGEQFF. As DNA, the CDR3 is TGCAGTGCTAGATCCTCCGGGACTAGCGGGAGGGTGGGTGAGCAGTTCTTC.

This rearrangement joins TRBV12-3 or TRBV12-4 to TRBJ2-4, with TRBD2 identical over 8 bases. This CDR3 is 15 amino acids long. After removal of 5 bases from V and 7 bases from J, the junction contained 10 bases not matched to a gene. CDR3 sequence: CASSATGRGGNIQYF. The CDR3 region has the DNA TGTGCCAGCAGTGCTACCGGGCGCGGGGGGAACATTCAGTACTTC.

This chain links TRBV12-3 or TRBV12-4 with TRBJ2-3, with D possibly TRBD2 on 6 matching bases. V gave up 8 bases and J gave up 1 base, with 16 bases separating them. The CDR3 is 15 amino acids. Here the CDR3 reads CASADPGERTDTQYF. CDR3 coding DNA: TGTGCCAGCGCGGATCCGGGAGAGCGCACAGATACGCAGTATTTT.